The present T cell receptor (beta chain) was sequenced within a study of cytomegalovirus exposure and HLA in healthy donors. General study findings and limits: A few chains tied to CMV proved CMV antigen-specific in vitro. Segments of the TCR beta V type were, in most cases, productive about 90% or about 30% of the time in an earlier analysis.

Concerning this clone: The target antigen is unknown.

These donors counted as nominally healthy when sampled, but unrecorded immune exposures were likely. The V end lost 5 bases, the J end lost 7 bases, and 5 bases lay between the germline ends. In germline, CDR1 is MNHNS, CDR2 SASEGT. The CDR3 consists of 11 residues. It was with 60 Vbeta and 13 Jbeta primers that the PCR ran. Here immunoSEQ multiplex PCR was the method, and the copy in TCRdb shows in-frame clones only, minus some. The table has around 130,000 clones, less than 75% seen once. The sample was PBMCs. The origin of this receptor is a woman aged 35 to 49 in good health and CMV-seropositive. The chain carries TRBV6-1 and TRBJ1-4; D not resolved. In DNA, the CDR3 is TGTGCCAGCAGTTACGGTGAAAAACTGTTTTTT. Translating gives CASSYGEKLFF.